This T cell receptor (beta chain) originates from a study of CD8 T cells in ankylosing spondylitis. TCRdb independently ran MiXCR on the 5' RACE reads; one entry per CDR3 protein. The sample consists of about 140,000 distinct CDR3 sequences, more than 5.5% of them appearing once. CDR3 size: 11 residues. V was shortened by 3 bases and J by 8 bases, with 4 bases between the two germline ends. This clonotype came up many times. The sequencing sample was made of blood, either unsorted or a sorted T cell fraction (not recorded which). This TCR was sampled from a female donor with ankylosing spondylitis or in good health (not recorded which). J is TRBJ1-4 and V is TRBV12-3 or TRBV12-4; D remains ambiguous. CDR3 sequence (DNA): TGTGCCAGCAGTTTCTCGGAAAAACTGTTTTTT. It specifies CASSFSEKLFF.